One and the same sample provided the 5 T cell receptor beta chains below, sequenced in a study of blood T cell repertoires in COVID-19. Some clones are missing from TCRdb's copy, which holds only in-frame ones; the method was immunoSEQ multiplex PCR. The sample records a few hundred thousand clones, around 90% being singletons. The sample consisted of peripheral blood. These receptors came from a middle-aged woman with acute or convalescent COVID-19.

The rearrangement joins TRBV12-5 to TRBJ1-5; D is ambiguous. V was shortened by 1 base and J by 0 bases, with 22 bases between the two germline ends. CDR3 length: 20 amino acids. Germline CDR1 reads LGHNT; CDR2 reads FRNRAP. The CDR3 region is CASGLDGDHTGWYSNQPQHF. The CDR3 DNA follows: TGTGCTAGTGGTTTGGACGGAGACCACACCGGATGGTATAGCAATCAGCCCCAGCATTTT.

This sequence joins TRBV7-9 and TRBJ1-1; D may be TRBD1 (5 bases). CDR3 length: 12 residues. Germline values: CDR1 SEHNR, CDR2 FQNEAQ (reference sequence). The ends were cut back, 5 bases at V and 8 bases at J, with 12 bases in the middle. The CDR3 DNA reads as TGTGCCAGCAGCCAAGGAGGGGCGGAAGCTTTCTTT. Its translation: CASSQGGAEAFF. Full variable domain (outside the CDR3, taken from reference TRBV7-9 and TRBJ1-1): DTGVSQNPRHKITKRGQNVTFRCDPISEHNRLYWYRQTLGQGPEFLTYFQNEAQLEKSRLLSDRFSAERPKGSFSTLEIQRTEQGDSAMYLCASSQGGAEAFFGQGTRLTVV.

Here the CDR3 reads CASSPGQGSPGYTF. CDR3 DNA: TGTGCCAGTAGTCCCGGACAGGGTTCTCCTGGCTACACCTTC. The V and J genes are TRBV19 and TRBJ1-2; the match to TRBD1 covers 8 bases. Germline CDR1 and CDR2: LNHDA and SQIVND (reference sequence). With 5 bases clipped from V and 7 bases from J, the junction kept 9 bases outside the gene matches. The CDR3 loop spans 14 amino acids.

This clone has just one count. This chain links TRBV5-6 with TRBJ1-1; a weak D match, TRBD1 (5 bases). The V gene lost 4 bases and the J gene lost 4 bases, with 14 bases spanning the gap. The CDR3 contains 14 residues. CDR1 and CDR2 (germline): SGHDT, YYEEEE. CDR3 coding DNA: TGTGCCAGCAGCCCCATGGGGCGGAGCACTGAAGCTTTCTTT. This translates into CASSPMGRSTEAFF.

The chain has TRBV4-2 and TRBJ2-5; 12 bases align to TRBD2. The CDR3 runs 17 residues. Germline loops: CDR1 LGHNA, CDR2 YNFKEQ. The V and J ends lost 1 base and 3 bases, in that order; junction bases with no gene match: 6. The CDR3 coding sequence is TGTGCCAGCAGCCAAGGCCGACTAGCGGGGGATAAAGAGACCCAGTACTTC. Protein sequence: CASSQGRLAGDKETQYF.